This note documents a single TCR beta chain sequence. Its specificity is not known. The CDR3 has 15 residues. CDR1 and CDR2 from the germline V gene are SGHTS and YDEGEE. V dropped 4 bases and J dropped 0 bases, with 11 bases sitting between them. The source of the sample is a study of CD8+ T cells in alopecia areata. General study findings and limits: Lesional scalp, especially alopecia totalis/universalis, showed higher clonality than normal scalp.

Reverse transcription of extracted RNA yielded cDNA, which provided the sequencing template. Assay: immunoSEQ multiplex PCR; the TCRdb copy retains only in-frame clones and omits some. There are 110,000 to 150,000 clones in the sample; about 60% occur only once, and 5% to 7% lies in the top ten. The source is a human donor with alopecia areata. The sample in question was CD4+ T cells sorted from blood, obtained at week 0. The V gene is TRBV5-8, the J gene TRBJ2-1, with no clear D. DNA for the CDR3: TGTGCCAGCAGCCTAGGGATCAGCTCCTACAATGAGCAGTTCTTC. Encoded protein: CASSLGISSYNEQFF. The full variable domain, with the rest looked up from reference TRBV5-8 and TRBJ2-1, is EAGVTQSPTHLIKTRGQQATLRCSPISGHTSVYWYQQALGLGLQFLLWYDEGEERNRGNFPPRFSGRQFPNYSSELNVNALELEDSALYLCASSLGISSYNEQFFGPGTRLTVL.